This T cell receptor (beta chain) was recorded in a study of cytomegalovirus exposure and HLA in healthy donors. Study context: Genotyping showed around 81% of over 350 donors falling in the Caucasian-associated ancestry cluster. Overall study findings and caveats: The listing of roughly 160 TCR beta chains classed them as cytomegalovirus-associated. Sequencing probably produced one cluster of sequence variants that were highly shared.

In this sample, this clone turned up a few times. Its antigen is not known. One end of the junction is discordant with germline, which a read error may explain. Healthy bone marrow donors made up the donors. Amplification used 60 Vbeta primers and 13 Jbeta primers. Sequencing used immunoSEQ multiplex PCR; TCRdb keeps in-frame clones, though not all of them. The repertoire has approximately 160,000 clones, around 72% of them found once; the top ten carry around 7%. The CDR3 has 16 residues. From germline, CDR1 is LNHDA and CDR2 SQIVND (reference sequence). This chain connects TRBV19 to TRBJ2-6, with D possibly TRBD1 on 5 matching bases. Sequencing input: PBMCs. This sequence originates from a woman between 40 and 50 years old in good health and CMV-seropositive. CDR3: CASSIDRNSGANGLTF. For the CDR3, the DNA is TGTGCCAGTAGTATAGACAGAAACTCTGGGGCCAACGGCCTGACTTTC.